The 20 T cell receptor beta chains below were found in one sample sequenced in a study of CD8 T cells in ankylosing spondylitis. Study outcomes and limitations: Seemingly distinctive of ankylosing spondylitis blood was a TCR beta motif formed by eight highly homologous variants.

From the 5' RACE reads, TCRdb called clonotypes with MiXCR, one entry per CDR3 protein. In the table there are some 700,000 distinct CDR3 sequences, 19% of which are singletons. No cognate antigen is known for these TCRs. Material for sequencing was blood, either unsorted or a sorted T cell fraction (not recorded which). These receptor sequences come from a male donor with ankylosing spondylitis.

This clonotype was recorded at least ten times. The chain links TRBV27 to TRBJ2-1; 11 bases line up with TRBD1. Per the germline V gene, CDR1 is MNHEY and CDR2 is SMNVEV (reference sequence). Unmatched junction bases numbered 6, after V lost 5 bases and J lost 3 bases. The CDR3 totals 16 residues. CDR3 residues: CASSPRTGGVYNEQFF. In DNA form, the CDR3 reads TGTGCCAGCAGTCCGCGGACAGGGGGCGTCTACAATGAGCAGTTCTTC.

This clonotype turned up a few times. This sequence joins TRBV4-1 and TRBJ1-4; 7 bases are a match to TRBD1. Germline CDR1 is MGHRA and CDR2 is YSYEKL. V was pared by 3 bases and J by 2 bases, with 9 bases of the junction left unmatched. The CDR3 covers 17 residues. The CDR3 region is CASSHLWNRGTNEKLFF. DNA of the CDR3: TGCGCCAGCAGCCATCTCTGGAACAGGGGCACTAATGAAAAACTGTTTTTT.

This clonotype was seen a handful of times. CDR3 sequence: CASSVEGRLNEKLFF. CDR3 bases: TGTGCCAGCAGCGTGGAAGGACGGCTTAATGAAAAACTGTTTTTT. This chain links TRBV9 with TRBJ1-4; the D is unclear. Germline lookup yields CDR1 SGDLS and CDR2 YYNGEE. The CDR3 consists of 15 residues. Trimming took off 2 bases at V and 4 bases at J, with 12 bases between the two ends.

This clonotype was seen many times. The V and J genes are TRBV12-3 or TRBV12-4 and TRBJ2-1; TRBD2 matches 7 bases. The CDR3 extends over 14 amino acids. V shed 6 bases and J 5 bases; nucleotides not matched to a gene: 7. The CDR3 coding sequence is TGTGCCAGCAGCTCCGGGACTATCAACAATGAGCAGTTCTTC. It codes for CASSSGTINNEQFF.

V is TRBV24-1 and J is TRBJ2-7, with 10 positions matching TRBD2. The germline V gene has CDR1 KGHDR and CDR2 SFDVKD. CDR3 length: 17 residues. The ends lost 4 bases at V and 2 bases at J; junction bases unmatched: 10. The CDR3 nucleotides read TGTGCCACCAGTGACCGCCTCCTAGCGGGGGCCCCCTACGAGCAGTACTTC. Translation: CATSDRLLAGAPYEQYF.

The sample holds a few counts of this clonotype. This chain connects TRBV3-1 to TRBJ2-7, with TRBD1 as a possible D gene (6 bases). Germline V lookup: CDR1 LGHDT, CDR2 YNNKEL (reference sequence). V was cut by 4 bases and J by 5 bases, with 18 bases left in between. This CDR3 is built from 15 residues. The CDR3 is CASSRPGHQVDEQYF. DNA of the CDR3: TGTGCCAGCAGCCGACCGGGACACCAGGTCGACGAGCAGTACTTC.

Here the CDR3 reads CSARDWQGGYEQYF. The DNA of the CDR3 is TGCAGTGCTAGAGATTGGCAGGGGGGCTACGAGCAGTACTTC. The rearrangement links TRBV20-1 to TRBJ2-7; D perhaps matches TRBD1 (7 bases). The germline V and J ends were trimmed by 0 bases and 3 bases, with 12 bases remaining between them. This CDR3 comprises 14 residues. Germline lookup yields CDR1 DFQATT and CDR2 SNEGSKA (reference sequence).

The chain links TRBV24-1 to TRBJ2-1; 7 bases line up with TRBD2. After removal of 3 bases from V and 1 base from J, the junction contained 5 bases not matched to a gene. Germline loops: CDR1 KGHDR, CDR2 SFDVKD. The length of the CDR3 is 16 residues. CDR3 sequence reads: CATSDPLATSYNEQFF. Here the CDR3 DNA reads TGTGCCACCAGTGATCCACTAGCGACGTCCTACAATGAGCAGTTCTTC.

The sample holds many counts of this clonotype. The V call is TRBV7-2, the J call TRBJ2-4; no definite D call. The CDR3 contains 11 residues. Trimming took off 5 bases at V and 6 bases at J, with 5 bases between the two ends. The germline V gene has CDR1 SGHTA and CDR2 FQGNSA. The CDR3 DNA reads TGTGCCAGCAGCCCAGGAAACATTCAGTACTTC. Translation gives CASSPGNIQYF.

J is TRBJ2-3 and V is TRBV6-1, with TRBD1 matching over 7 bases. This CDR3 is 15 amino acids long. V gave up 6 bases and J gave up 8 bases; unmatched junction bases: 14. The germline CDR1 and CDR2 sequences are MNHNS and SASEGT. The CDR3 spells CASRLQGTQWGTQYF. Written as DNA, the CDR3 is TGTGCCAGCAGACTACAGGGGACCCAATGGGGTACGCAGTATTTT.

In this sample, this clonotype turned up a few times. This chain connects TRBV12-3 or TRBV12-4 to TRBJ1-2; D gene unclear. The ends were cut back, 6 bases at V and 3 bases at J, with 17 bases in the middle. The CDR3 contains 15 residues. CDR3 DNA sequence: TGTGCCAGCAGCCTAGCGGGGAAACTGCACTATGGCTACACCTTC. Translated: CASSLAGKLHYGYTF.

The sample holds a few counts of this clonotype. V is TRBV3-1 and J is TRBJ2-3; D not certain. This CDR3 has 15 amino acids. The germline V gene encodes CDR1 LGHDT and CDR2 YNNKEL (reference sequence). The V gene lost 4 bases and the J gene lost 1 base, with 12 bases spanning the gap. The CDR3 protein is CASSLRVRGTDTQYF. In nucleotides, the CDR3 is TGTGCCAGCAGCCTAAGGGTAAGGGGCACAGATACGCAGTATTTT.

This clonotype was observed a few times. The CDR3 region has the DNA TGTGCCAGCAGCTTAGATATGGGGAAGGTTTCCCCTGAAGCTTTCTTT. Translating gives CASSLDMGKVSPEAFF. This sequence joins TRBV11-2 and TRBJ1-1; the D is unclear. The V gene's germline CDR1 is SGHAT and CDR2 FQNNGV. V was clipped by 0 bases and J by 6 bases, with 17 bases between them. The CDR3 runs to 16 residues.

This clonotype was observed once. The chain's CDR3 is CASSFSAGPSTDTQYF. The CDR3 DNA sequence: TGTGCCAGCAGTTTTTCAGCGGGACCTAGCACAGATACGCAGTATTTT. This chain joins TRBV12-3 or TRBV12-4 and TRBJ2-3; 7 nucleotides match TRBD2. The CDR3 is made up of 16 amino acids. With V trimmed by 3 bases and J by 0 bases, 6 bases remained unmatched.

This clonotype was detected only once. The chain uses TRBV20-1 and TRBJ2-7; 8 bases fit TRBD2. Trimming at V came to 0 bases and at J to 7 bases, leaving 11 bases not matched to a gene. CDR3 size: 15 residues. In germline, CDR1 is DFQATT, CDR2 SNEGSKA (reference sequence). CDR3 DNA: TGCAGTGCTAGAGATCCGACTAGCGCAGGAGGAGAGCAGTACTTC. Protein sequence: CSARDPTSAGGEQYF.

V usage is TRBV5-1 and J usage is TRBJ2-3, with 14 bases identical to TRBD2. The V gene end was trimmed by 3 bases and the J gene end by 2 bases; junction bases not matched to a gene: 11. Germline lookup yields CDR1 SGHRS and CDR2 YFSETQ. The CDR3 is 19 residues long. The CDR3 sequence is CASSSPGLAGDHYTDTQYF. The DNA for the CDR3 is TGCGCCAGCAGCTCCCCGGGACTAGCGGGGGACCACTACACAGATACGCAGTATTTT.

This clonotype was picked up many times. J is TRBJ1-4 and V is TRBV21-1; the D call TRBD1 from the table was never checked on the DNA. TRBV21-1 has pseudogene status. The CDR3 extends over 17 amino acids. CDR3 nucleotides: TGTGCCAGCAGCAAAGTGGGCAGGGGGCCCACTAATGAAAAACTGTTTTTT. Translated, it gives CASSKVGRGPTNEKLFF.

This clonotype was detected a few times. This sequence joins TRBV9 and TRBJ2-7; no reliable D call. The V end lost 4 bases, the J end lost 6 bases, and 20 bases lay between the germline ends. CDR1 and CDR2 from the germline V gene are SGDLS and YYNGEE. This CDR3 has 15 residues. CDR3 sequence reads: CASSPLSTSPSEQYF. The CDR3 bases are TGTGCCAGCAGCCCTCTATCAACCTCCCCCAGCGAGCAGTACTTC.

This clonotype was seen a few times. The chain combines TRBV12-3 or TRBV12-4 with TRBJ1-1; the match to TRBD1 covers 9 bases. With 6 bases clipped from V and 5 bases from J, the junction kept 10 bases outside the gene matches. This CDR3 contains 15 residues. The CDR3 here is CASRPRTGGGTEAFF. The CDR3 coding sequence is TGTGCCAGCAGGCCCCGTACAGGGGGCGGAACTGAAGCTTTCTTT.

This clonotype turned up a few times. The genes are TRBV29-1 and TRBJ2-3; the D gene is possibly TRBD2 (5 bases). Germline V gives CDR1 SQVTM, CDR2 ANQGSEA. The CDR3 is made up of 12 amino acids. V dropped 7 bases and J dropped 2 bases, with 10 bases sitting between them. The CDR3 DNA reads TGCAGCGCTGGACTCAACACAGATACGCAGTATTTT. It translates to CSAGLNTDTQYF.